This T cell receptor (beta chain) was identified during a study of Ad26.COV2.S vaccination and SARS-CoV-2 variants. Generated by immunoSEQ multiplex PCR, the TCRdb table keeps only in-frame clones and is missing some. The sample consists of 350,000 to 500,000 clones, 90% of them appearing once. General study points: Vaccine recipients posted higher spike-specific TCR breadth than their placebo counterparts.

This sample's treatment: approximately 18 received Ad26.COV2.S at low or high dose, single or two shots; about 5 received placebo; per-sample allocation not given. It was on day 63 after the first vaccine or placebo injection that samples were taken. With regard to this clone: The antigen is unknown.

Sample: peripheral blood, taken in a trial of Ad26.COV2.S vaccine versus placebo. The receptor was derived from a person between 18 and 59 years old who received the Ad26.COV2.S COVID-19 vaccine or a placebo.

CDR3 sequence (DNA): TGTGCCAGCGGGGGGGGCGCCGGGGAGACCCAGTACTTC. As protein: CASGGGAGETQYF. V is TRBV25-1 and J is TRBJ2-5; D may be TRBD2 (7 bases). The CDR3 has 13 residues. The V and J ends lost 8 bases and 5 bases respectively, with 15 bases between them. Per germline, CDR1 MGHDK and CDR2 SYGVNS.